The rows below give T cell receptor beta chains drawn from one sample of a study of a mutant IDH1 vaccine in newly diagnosed glioma. What these receptors recognize is not known. The assay was immunoSEQ multiplex PCR, and TCRdb's table has in-frame clones only and misses some. The data contain 75,000 to 80,000 clones, roughly 90% of them seen just once; the ten biggest clones take up under 0.6%. The input for sequencing was PBMCs, taken from a glioma patient whose treatment included an IDH1 peptide vaccine. These receptors originate from a woman between 45 and 60 years old with glioma. CDR3s include the opening cysteine and the closing phenylalanine or tryptophan. The D gene is left open where the match is weak. Expanded clones are given a class, and other clones once, few, many or no size at all.

CDR3	DNA	D	size	J	V
CASSLRAESYNEQFF	TGTGCCAGCAGTCTCAGGGCGGAATCCTACAATGAGCAGTTCTTC	NA	NA	TRBJ2-1	TRBV7-8
CASSFEQGGGTQYF	TGTGCCAGCAGTTTCGAACAGGGGGGAGGGACCCAGTACTTC	TRBD1	NA	TRBJ2-5	TRBV27
CASSGVGEKLFF	TGTGCCAGCTCTGGGGTGGGTGAAAAACTGTTTTTT	NA	once	TRBJ1-4	TRBV9
CASKSQGASGELFF	TGTGCCAGCAAGTCACAGGGGGCGTCCGGGGAGCTGTTTTTT	TRBD1	NA	TRBJ2-2	TRBV14
CASSLVSQFNEKLFF	TGTGCCAGCAGCTTAGTTAGTCAGTTTAATGAAAAACTGTTTTTT	NA	NA	TRBJ1-4	TRBV11-2
CASSPAGVGGGTYNEQFF	TGTGCCAGCTCACCCGCGGGGGTCGGAGGAGGGACCTACAATGAGCAGTTCTTC	TRBD2	NA	TRBJ2-1	TRBV18
CASSGDTQYF	TGTGCCAGCAGCGGAGATACGCAGTATTTT	NA	NA	TRBJ2-3	TRBV9
CASSSSAVYGYTF	TGTGCCAGCAGTTCCTCAGCCGTCTATGGCTACACCTTC	NA	NA	TRBJ1-2	TRBV28
CAISEDRGRYGYTF	TGTGCCATCAGTGAGGACAGGGGCCGCTATGGCTACACCTTC	TRBD1	NA	TRBJ1-2	TRBV10-3
CASSSRDSYGYTF	TGTGCCAGCAGCTCCCGGGACAGCTATGGCTACACCTTC	TRBD1	once	TRBJ1-2	TRBV13
CASSPGDLSYNSPLHF	TGTGCCAGCTCACCAGGGGACCTCTCCTATAATTCACCCCTCCACTTT	NA	NA	TRBJ1-6	TRBV18
CASSLVNGLAKNIQYF	TGTGCCAGCAGCTTAGTAAACGGGTTAGCCAAAAACATTCAGTACTTC	NA	NA	TRBJ2-4	TRBV7-8
CASSKQPYEQYF	TGTGCCAGCAGCAAACAACCCTACGAGCAGTACTTC	NA	NA	TRBJ2-7	TRBV5-5
CASSLTAQSSGNTIYF	TGTGCCAGTAGCCTGACCGCGCAGAGCTCTGGAAACACCATATATTTT	NA	NA	TRBJ1-3	TRBV19
CSVASQQATNEKLFF	TGCAGCGTTGCCTCCCAGCAGGCAACTAATGAAAAACTGTTTTTT	NA	NA	TRBJ1-4	TRBV29-1
CASSLRQGSYEQYF	TGTGCCAGCAGCTTGAGACAGGGGTCCTACGAGCAGTACTTC	TRBD1	NA	TRBJ2-7	TRBV7-8
CAWSLDNSYEQYF	TGTGCCTGGAGTTTAGACAACTCCTACGAGCAGTACTTC	NA	NA	TRBJ2-7	TRBV30
CASSDGGAGEQFF	TGTGCCAGCAGCGATGGGGGAGCGGGTGAGCAGTTCTTC	NA	NA	TRBJ2-1	TRBV9
CASSLTGENTIYF	TGTGCCAGCAGCTTGACAGGGGAAAACACCATATATTTT	TRBD1	NA	TRBJ1-3	TRBV7-9
CASSYAAGKTDTQYF	TGTGCCAGCAGTTATGCGGCAGGGAAGACAGATACGCAGTATTTT	NA	NA	TRBJ2-3	TRBV6-5
CASSPGQRPMNTEAFF	TGTGCCAGCAGCCCGGGACAGAGACCCATGAACACTGAAGCTTTCTTT	TRBD1	NA	TRBJ1-1	TRBV11-1
CASSFGDVWAFF	TGTGCCAGCAGCTTCGGGGACGTATGGGCTTTCTTT	NA	NA	TRBJ1-1	TRBV7-9
CASSLPRGEAKNIQYF	TGTGCCAGCAGCTTGCCGCGGGGGGAAGCCAAAAACATTCAGTACTTC	TRBD2	NA	TRBJ2-4	TRBV5-6
CASSPSGRLDIQYF	TGCGCCAGCTCTCCTAGCGGGAGGCTAGACATTCAGTACTTC	TRBD2	NA	TRBJ2-4	TRBV10-1
CASSYGQGKETQYF	TGTGCCAGCAGTTACGGACAGGGAAAAGAGACCCAGTACTTC	TRBD1	once	TRBJ2-5	TRBV6-5
CASSHQAGEAYNEQFF	TGTGCCAGCAGCCACCAAGCGGGAGAGGCCTACAATGAGCAGTTCTTC	TRBD2	NA	TRBJ2-1	TRBV27
CASRAGQGHYGYTF	TGTGCCAGCAGAGCTGGACAGGGCCACTATGGCTACACCTTC	TRBD1	NA	TRBJ1-2	TRBV6-6
CASSEVAGDLYNEQFF	TGTGCCAGCAGTGAAGTAGCGGGAGACCTCTACAATGAGCAGTTCTTC	TRBD2	NA	TRBJ2-1	TRBV6-4
CASSQRTEQPQHF	TGCGCCAGCAGCCAGCGGACCGAGCAGCCCCAGCATTTT	NA	NA	TRBJ1-5	TRBV4-1
CASSLAREQYF	TGTGCCAGCAGCTTAGCTCGGGAGCAGTACTTC	NA	NA	TRBJ2-7	TRBV7-9
CASSDLPPRTDTQYF	TGTGCCAGCAGCGACCTCCCCCCCCGCACAGATACGCAGTATTTT	NA	NA	TRBJ2-3	TRBV2
CASSLDRGGRKQFF	TGTGCCAGCAGCTTAGACAGGGGGGGGAGAAAGCAGTTCTTC	NA	NA	TRBJ2-1	TRBV7-2
CASSPQGIEQYF	TGTGCCAGCTCACCACAGGGGATCGAGCAGTACTTC	NA	NA	TRBJ2-7	TRBV18
CASSLKGGSDIYGYTF	TGCGCCAGCAGCTTGAAGGGCGGCAGCGACATCTATGGCTACACCTTC	NA	NA	TRBJ1-2	TRBV5-1
CASSYSGDRGDSYFF	TGTGCCAGCAGTTACTCGGGGGACAGGGGGGATTCGTACTTCTTC	TRBD1	NA	TRBJ2-1	TRBV6-5
CASSPGPAGGREPQHF	TGTGCCAGCAGCCCGGGCCCCGCAGGGGGCAGGGAGCCCCAGCATTTT	TRBD1	NA	TRBJ1-5	TRBV9
CASTNPRDGTYEQYF	TGTGCCAGCACCAACCCAAGAGACGGGACCTACGAGCAGTACTTC	NA	once	TRBJ2-7	TRBV6-5
CASSLQVVTEQFF	TGTGCCAGCAGCTTACAAGTAGTTACTGAGCAGTTCTTC	NA	NA	TRBJ2-1	TRBV7-8
CASSPRTVNTGELFF	TGTGCCAGCAGTCCCCGGACAGTAAACACCGGGGAGCTGTTTTTT	NA	NA	TRBJ2-2	TRBV28
CASSRSAGVDNEQFF	TGTGCCAGCAGCCGATCAGCGGGAGTGGATAATGAGCAGTTCTTC	TRBD2	once	TRBJ2-1	TRBV7-3
CASSLSSGRAYYEQYF	TGTGCCAGCAGTTTATCTAGCGGGAGGGCCTATTACGAGCAGTACTTC	TRBD2	NA	TRBJ2-7	TRBV27
CASIYRGTGELFF	TGTGCCAGCATTTACCGGGGGACCGGGGAGCTGTTTTTT	NA	NA	TRBJ2-2	TRBV27
CSSVGGLSYNEQFF	TGCAGCTCCGTGGGGGGCCTATCCTACAATGAGCAGTTCTTC	NA	NA	TRBJ2-1	TRBV29-1
CASSVGLSAGGPTDTQYF	TGTGCCAGCAGCGTTGGGCTTTCGGCGGGAGGGCCGACAGATACGCAGTATTTT	TRBD2	NA	TRBJ2-3	TRBV9
CASSPGGGRFREQYF	TGTGCCAGTAGCCCCGGGGGCGGGAGGTTCCGAGAGCAGTACTTC	TRBD2	NA	TRBJ2-7	TRBV19